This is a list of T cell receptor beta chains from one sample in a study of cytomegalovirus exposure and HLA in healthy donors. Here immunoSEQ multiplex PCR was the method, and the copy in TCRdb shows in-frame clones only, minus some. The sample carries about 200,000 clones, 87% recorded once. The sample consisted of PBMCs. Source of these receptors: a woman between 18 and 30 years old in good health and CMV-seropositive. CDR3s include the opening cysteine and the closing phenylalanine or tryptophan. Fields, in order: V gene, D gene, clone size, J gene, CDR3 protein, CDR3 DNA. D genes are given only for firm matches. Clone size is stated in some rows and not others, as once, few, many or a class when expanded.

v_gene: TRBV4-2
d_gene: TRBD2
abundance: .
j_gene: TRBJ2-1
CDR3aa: CASSPTSAYNEQFF
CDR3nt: TGTGCCAGCAGCCCTACTAGCGCTTACAATGAGCAGTTCTTC

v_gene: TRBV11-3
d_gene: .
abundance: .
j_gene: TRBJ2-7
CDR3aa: CASSPGGGAYEQYF
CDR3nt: TGTGCCAGCAGCCCAGGTGGGGGCGCGTACGAGCAGTACTTC

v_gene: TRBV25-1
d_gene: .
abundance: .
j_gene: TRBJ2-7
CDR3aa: CASSAVGRGSYEQYF
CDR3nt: TGTGCCAGCAGTGCCGTGGGGAGGGGGTCCTACGAGCAGTACTTC

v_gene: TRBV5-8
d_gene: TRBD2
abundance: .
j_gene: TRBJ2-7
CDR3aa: CASSLEGLAGAYEQYF
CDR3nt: TGTGCCAGCAGCTTGGAGGGACTAGCGGGAGCCTACGAGCAGTACTTC

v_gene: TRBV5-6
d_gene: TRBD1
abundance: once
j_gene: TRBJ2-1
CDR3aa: CASSFINRDRYNEQFF
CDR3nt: TGTGCCAGCAGCTTTATAAACCGGGACAGATACAATGAGCAGTTCTTC

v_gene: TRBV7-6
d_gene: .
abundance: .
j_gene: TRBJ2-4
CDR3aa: CASSLQGRKNIQYF
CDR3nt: TGTGCCAGCAGTCTACAGGGACGGAAAAACATTCAGTACTTC

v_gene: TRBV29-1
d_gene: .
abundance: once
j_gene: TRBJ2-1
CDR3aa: CSVVGTAHGGNNEQFF
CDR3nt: TGCAGCGTTGTGGGGACTGCCCACGGGGGAAACAATGAGCAGTTCTTC

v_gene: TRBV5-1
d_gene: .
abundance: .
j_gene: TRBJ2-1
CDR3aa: CASSFRGQNNEQFF
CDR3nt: TGCGCCAGCAGCTTCCGGGGACAAAACAATGAGCAGTTCTTC

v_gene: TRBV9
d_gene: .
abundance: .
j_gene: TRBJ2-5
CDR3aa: CASSRDSPETQYF
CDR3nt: TGTGCCAGCAGCCGTGATAGCCCAGAGACCCAGTACTTC

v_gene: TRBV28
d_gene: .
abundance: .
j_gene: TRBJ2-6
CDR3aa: CASNGGGAIGANVLTF
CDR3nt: TGTGCCAGCAATGGAGGGGGCGCGATTGGGGCCAACGTCCTGACTTTC

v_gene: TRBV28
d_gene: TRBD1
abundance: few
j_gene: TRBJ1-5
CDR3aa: CASNLPQGEQPQHF
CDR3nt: TGTGCCAGCAATCTCCCTCAGGGGGAGCAGCCCCAGCATTTT

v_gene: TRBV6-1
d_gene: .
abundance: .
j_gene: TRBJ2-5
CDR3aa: CASSGLQRVGGSQETQYF
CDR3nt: TGTGCCAGCAGTGGATTGCAGAGAGTCGGGGGTAGCCAAGAGACCCAGTACTTC

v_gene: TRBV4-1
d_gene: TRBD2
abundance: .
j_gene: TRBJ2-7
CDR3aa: CASSQVSPGLAGHEQYF
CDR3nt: TGCGCCAGCAGCCAGGTCTCTCCGGGACTAGCGGGACACGAGCAGTACTTC

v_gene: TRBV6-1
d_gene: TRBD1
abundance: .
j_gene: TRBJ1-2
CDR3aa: CASSEPGQGAGYTF
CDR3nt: TGTGCCAGCAGTGAACCGGGACAGGGCGCTGGCTACACCTTC

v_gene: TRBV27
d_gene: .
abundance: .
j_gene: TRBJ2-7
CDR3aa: CASSLVRTYEQYF
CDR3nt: TGTGCCAGCAGTTTAGTCAGAACCTACGAGCAGTACTTC

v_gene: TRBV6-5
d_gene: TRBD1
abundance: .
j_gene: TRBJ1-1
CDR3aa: CASKGQGNTEAFF
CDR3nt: TGTGCCAGCAAGGGACAGGGGAACACTGAAGCTTTCTTT

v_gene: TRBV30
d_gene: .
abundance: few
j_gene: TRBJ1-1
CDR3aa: CAWSNTAIEAFF
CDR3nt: TGTGCCTGGAGTAATACAGCTATCGAAGCTTTCTTT

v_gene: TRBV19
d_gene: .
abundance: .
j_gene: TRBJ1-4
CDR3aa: CASSKGREGEKLFF
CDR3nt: TGTGCCAGTAGCAAGGGCAGGGAAGGTGAAAAACTGTTTTTT

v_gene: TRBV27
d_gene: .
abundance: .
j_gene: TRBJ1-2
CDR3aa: CASSLTPQSNYGYTF
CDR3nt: TGTGCCAGCAGTTTAACACCGCAATCTAACTATGGCTACACCTTC